The 2 T cell receptor beta chains presented below share a single source sample, sequenced in a study of cytomegalovirus exposure and HLA in healthy donors. The PCR used 60 Vbeta and 13 Jbeta primers. Generated by immunoSEQ multiplex PCR, the TCRdb table keeps only in-frame clones and is missing some. The sample lists some 100,000 clones; about 75% were seen once. Sample: PBMCs. Every receptor here comes from a woman younger than 35 in good health and CMV-seropositive.

The chain has TRBV11-2 and TRBJ2-5; 8 bases fit TRBD2. CDR3 length: 16 amino acids. The J segment lost 5 bases and the V segment lost 1 base, leaving 9 bases of the junction unmatched. The V gene's germline CDR1 is SGHAT and CDR2 FQNNGV. Written as DNA, the CDR3 is TGTGCCAGCAGCTTAGTGCCCGGGGGCGGGGGGGAGACCCAGTACTTC. This sequence encodes CASSLVPGGGGETQYF.

The chain is built from TRBV28 and TRBJ2-1; the match to TRBD1 covers 7 bases. With V trimmed by 5 bases and J by 4 bases, 5 bases remained unmatched. From germline, CDR1 is MDHEN and CDR2 SYDVKM. The CDR3 has 14 residues. The CDR3 reads CASSNRDSYNEQFF. The CDR3 coding sequence is TGTGCCAGCAGTAACAGGGACAGTTACAATGAGCAGTTCTTC.